This T cell receptor beta chain was found in a study of shared clonotypes between healthy human individuals. The method was immunoSEQ multiplex PCR; TCRdb's version includes in-frame clones alone and lacks a portion of them. The data show 2.3 million or so clones, 90% to 95% seen once. Germline lookup yields CDR1 SGHTA and CDR2 FQGTGA. This CDR3 has 15 residues. V was pared by 5 bases and J by 5 bases, with 9 bases of the junction left unmatched. This clone was observed once. The chain couples TRBV7-3 to TRBJ1-2, with 9 bases fitting TRBD1. This TCR derives from a young man in good health. Some clones in this sample may be carry-over from other donors' samples. Sequences were obtained from naive CD4+ T cells from PBMCs. This sample's subset: CD45RA+ positively selected. The CDR3 DNA reads TGTGCCAGCAGCCCAGGGACAGGGAGTCGGTATGGCTACACCTTC. Translated, it gives CASSPGTGSRYGYTF.